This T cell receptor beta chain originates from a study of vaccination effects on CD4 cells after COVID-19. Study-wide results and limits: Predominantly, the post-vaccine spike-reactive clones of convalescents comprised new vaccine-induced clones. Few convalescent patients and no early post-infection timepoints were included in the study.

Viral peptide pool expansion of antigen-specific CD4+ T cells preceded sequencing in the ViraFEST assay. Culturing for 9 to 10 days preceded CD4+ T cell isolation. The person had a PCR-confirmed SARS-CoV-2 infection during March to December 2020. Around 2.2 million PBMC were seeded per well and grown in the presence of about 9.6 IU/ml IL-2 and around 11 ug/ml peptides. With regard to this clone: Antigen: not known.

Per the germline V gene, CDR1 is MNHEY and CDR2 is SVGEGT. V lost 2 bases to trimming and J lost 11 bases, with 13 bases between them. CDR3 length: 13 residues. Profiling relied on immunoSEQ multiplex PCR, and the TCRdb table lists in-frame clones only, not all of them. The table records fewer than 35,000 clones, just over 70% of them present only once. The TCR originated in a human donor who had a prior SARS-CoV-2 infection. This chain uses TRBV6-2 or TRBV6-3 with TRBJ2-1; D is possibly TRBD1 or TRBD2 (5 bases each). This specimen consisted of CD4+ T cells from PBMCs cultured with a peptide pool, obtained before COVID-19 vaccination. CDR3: CASSYKRGVKQFF. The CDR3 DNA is TGTGCCAGCAGTTACAAACGAGGGGTAAAGCAGTTCTTC.